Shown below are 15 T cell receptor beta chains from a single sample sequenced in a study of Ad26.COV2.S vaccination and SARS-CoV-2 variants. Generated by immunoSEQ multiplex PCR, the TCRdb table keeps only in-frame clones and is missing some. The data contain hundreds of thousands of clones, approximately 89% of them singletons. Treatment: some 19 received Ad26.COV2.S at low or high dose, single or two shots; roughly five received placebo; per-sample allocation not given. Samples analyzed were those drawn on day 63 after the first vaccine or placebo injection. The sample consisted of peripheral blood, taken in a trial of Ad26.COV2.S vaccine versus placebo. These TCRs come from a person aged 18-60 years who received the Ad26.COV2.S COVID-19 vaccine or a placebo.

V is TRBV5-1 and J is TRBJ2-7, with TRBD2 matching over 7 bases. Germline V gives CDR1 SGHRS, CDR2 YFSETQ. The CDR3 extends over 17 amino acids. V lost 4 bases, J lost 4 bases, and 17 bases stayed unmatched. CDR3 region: CASSDEPMGGFVYEQYF. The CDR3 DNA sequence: TGCGCCAGCAGCGACGAGCCTATGGGAGGGTTCGTTTACGAGCAGTACTTC.

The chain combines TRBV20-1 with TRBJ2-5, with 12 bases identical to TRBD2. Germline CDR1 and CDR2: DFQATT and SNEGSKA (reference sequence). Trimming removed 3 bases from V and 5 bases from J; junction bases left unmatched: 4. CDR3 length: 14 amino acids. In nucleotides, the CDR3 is TGCAGTGCTAGTCTAGCGGGAGGGGGGGAGACCCAGTACTTC. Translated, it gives CSASLAGGGETQYF.

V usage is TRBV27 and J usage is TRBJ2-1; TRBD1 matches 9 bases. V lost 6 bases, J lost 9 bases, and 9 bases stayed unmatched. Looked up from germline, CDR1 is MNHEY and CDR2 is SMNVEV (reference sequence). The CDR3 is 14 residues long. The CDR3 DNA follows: TGTGCCAGCAGCCGACTCGGGACAGGGATTGAGCAGTTCTTC. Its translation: CASSRLGTGIEQFF.

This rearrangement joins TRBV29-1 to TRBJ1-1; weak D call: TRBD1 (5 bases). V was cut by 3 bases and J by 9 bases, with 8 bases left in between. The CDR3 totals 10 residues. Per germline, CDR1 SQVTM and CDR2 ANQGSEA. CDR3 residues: CSVDGGKAFF. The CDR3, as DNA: TGCAGCGTTGATGGGGGGAAAGCTTTCTTT.

CDR3 sequence reads: CASSLEGVNQPQHF. CDR3 DNA sequence: TGTGCCAGCAGCTTGGAAGGGGTCAATCAGCCCCAGCATTTT. The chain couples TRBV5-6 to TRBJ1-5; D may be TRBD1 (5 bases). CDR3 length: 14 residues. From germline, CDR1 is SGHDT and CDR2 YYEEEE. The germline V and J ends were trimmed by 0 bases and 3 bases, with 7 bases remaining between them.

The CDR3 DNA follows: TGTGCGGCGGGGGGGTACTACAATGAGCAGTTCTTC. Protein: CAAGGYYNEQFF. The chain links TRBV6-5 to TRBJ2-1, with 9 bases lining up with TRBD2. Germline CDR1 MNHEY, CDR2 SVGAGI. This CDR3 comprises 12 residues.

CDR3 loop: CASSQDWGSYNEQFF. Written as DNA, the CDR3 is TGTGCCAGCAGCCAAGATTGGGGGTCCTACAATGAGCAGTTCTTC. This sequence joins TRBV14 and TRBJ2-1; D possibly matches TRBD1 or TRBD2 (5 bases each). The V gene lost 0 bases and the J gene lost 1 base, with 7 bases spanning the gap. Looked up from germline, CDR1 is SGHDN and CDR2 is FVKESK. CDR3 size: 15 residues.

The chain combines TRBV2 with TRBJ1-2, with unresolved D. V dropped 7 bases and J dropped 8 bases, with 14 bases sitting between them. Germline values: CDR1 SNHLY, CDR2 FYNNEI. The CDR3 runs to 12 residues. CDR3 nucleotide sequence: TGTGCCAGCACTCGTCTCGGCTTGGGCTACACCTTC. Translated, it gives CASTRLGLGYTF.

The CDR3 loop is CASSFNLAGGLVDTQYF. CDR3 in DNA: TGTGCCAGCAGCTTTAATTTAGCGGGGGGGCTTGTAGATACGCAGTATTTT. The gene calls are TRBV7-8 and TRBJ2-3; the match to TRBD2 covers 11 bases. The CDR3 has 17 residues. Unmatched junction bases numbered 10, after V lost 3 bases and J lost 5 bases. Germline-derived CDR1 and CDR2 are SGHVS and FQNEAQ.

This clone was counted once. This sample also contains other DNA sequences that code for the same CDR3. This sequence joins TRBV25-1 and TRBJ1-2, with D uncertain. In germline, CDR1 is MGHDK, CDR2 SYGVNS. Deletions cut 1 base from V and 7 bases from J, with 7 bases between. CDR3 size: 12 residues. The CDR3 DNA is TGTGCCAGCAGTGAATCTCGGGGTGGCTACACCTTC. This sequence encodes CASSESRGGYTF.

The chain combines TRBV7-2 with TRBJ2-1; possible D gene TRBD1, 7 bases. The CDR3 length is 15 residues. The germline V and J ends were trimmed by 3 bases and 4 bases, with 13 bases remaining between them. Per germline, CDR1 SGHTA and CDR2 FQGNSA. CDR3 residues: CASSFSGGSYNEQFF. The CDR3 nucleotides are TGTGCCAGCAGCTTCTCAGGGGGGTCATACAATGAGCAGTTCTTC.

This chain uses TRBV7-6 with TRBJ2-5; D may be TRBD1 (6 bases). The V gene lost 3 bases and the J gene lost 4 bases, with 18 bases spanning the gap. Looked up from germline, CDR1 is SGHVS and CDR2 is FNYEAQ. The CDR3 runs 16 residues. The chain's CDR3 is CASSLVRTALAETQYF. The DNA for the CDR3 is TGTGCCAGCAGCTTGGTTAGGACAGCTCTTGCAGAGACCCAGTACTTC.

The CDR3 spells CASRTDYNEQFF. The CDR3 nucleotides are TGTGCCAGCCGGACAGATTACAATGAGCAGTTCTTC. The gene calls are TRBV6-5 and TRBJ2-1; a possible D gene is TRBD1 (6 bases). This CDR3 spans 12 amino acids. V shed 8 bases and J shed 4 bases, with 9 bases lying between them. The germline V gene has CDR1 MNHEY and CDR2 SVGAGI.

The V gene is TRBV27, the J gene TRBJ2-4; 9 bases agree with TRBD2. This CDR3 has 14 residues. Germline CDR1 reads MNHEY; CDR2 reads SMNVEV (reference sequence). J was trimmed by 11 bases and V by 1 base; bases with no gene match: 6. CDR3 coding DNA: TGTGCCAGCAGTTTATGGCCTAGCGGGAAGCTTCAGTACTTC. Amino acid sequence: CASSLWPSGKLQYF.

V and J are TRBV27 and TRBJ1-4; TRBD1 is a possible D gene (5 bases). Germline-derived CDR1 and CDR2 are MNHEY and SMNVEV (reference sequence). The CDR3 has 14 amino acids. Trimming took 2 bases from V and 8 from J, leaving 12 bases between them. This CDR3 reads CASSLRRGREKLFF. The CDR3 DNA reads TGTGCCAGCAGTTTACGGAGGGGCCGGGAAAAACTGTTTTTT.